The T cell receptor (beta chain) under discussion was sequenced for a study of identical twins. Overall study results and limits: Abundant beta clonotypes from cord blood had fewer insertions, unlike memory repertoires, which showed none. Out-of-frame TCR alpha sharing in monozygotic twins exceeded recombination model predictions.

V was trimmed by 6 bases and J by 0 bases, leaving 9 bases between them. Germline V CDR1 and CDR2: DFQATT, SNEGSKA (reference sequence). The CDR3 spans 14 residues. Using its own MiXCR run on the 5' RACE reads, TCRdb lists one record per CDR3 protein. The table records around 230,000 distinct CDR3 sequences, 5.5% to 7.5% of them present only once. Turning to this clonotype: Antigen: not known.

These sequences were also reported in another study, on T cells expressing NK-cell markers. Per that paper: Underlying the TCR beta repertoires were sorted CD3+CD56+NKG2C+, CD3+CD56+NKG2C- and CD3+CD56-NKG2C+ T cells. In a group of five to seven donors, dominant NKG2C+ clonotypes represented about 1.0-7.5% of CD8+ T cells.

The rearrangement links TRBV20-1 to TRBJ2-6; unclear D gene. Sample: CD8+ T cells sorted from blood. This clonotype was obtained from a woman aged 18-29 years in good health. The CDR3 sequence: CSATPSSGANVLTF. In DNA form, the CDR3 reads TGCAGTGCCACACCGAGCTCTGGGGCCAACGTCCTGACTTTC.